Below, 7 T cell receptor beta chains from the same sample are listed, as sequenced in a study of T cells in Graves' hyperthyroidism and ophthalmopathy. Amplification of TCR beta CDR3 regions used RNA as the template. The TCR CDR3 was amplified in a first-round RT-PCR using the HTBI primer set. TCRdb redid the calling of the multiplex PCR reads with MiXCR, one entry per CDR3 protein. Counted here are some 400,000 distinct CDR3 sequences, approximately 15% occurring once; the ten biggest clones make up around 20%. The sequenced sample was blood. All receptors derive from a man aged 25-40 years with Graves' hyperthyroidism that later progressed to Graves' ophthalmopathy.

The sample holds many counts of this clonotype. This chain connects TRBV2 to TRBJ2-7; no clear D. This CDR3 spans 11 amino acids. V lost 5 bases and J lost 7, with 9 bases in between. Germline assignment: CDR1 SNHLY and CDR2 FYNNEI. The CDR3 DNA reads TGTGCCAGCAGTTACCTGGGGGAGCAGTACTTC. Translated, it gives CASSYLGEQYF.

There are many counts of this clonotype. This sequence joins TRBV30 and TRBJ1-2; D gene uncertain. In germline, CDR1 is GTSNPN, CDR2 SVGIG (reference sequence). This CDR3 comprises 11 residues. Trimming took off 0 bases at V and 7 bases at J, with 6 bases between the two ends. CDR3 amino acids: CAWSVGVGYTF. CDR3 in DNA: TGTGCCTGGAGTGTCGGGGTTGGCTACACCTTC.

This clonotype was detected many times. The chain links TRBV12-3 or TRBV12-4 to TRBJ2-1, with D possibly TRBD2 on 6 matching bases. The CDR3 runs 14 residues. Trimming shortened V by 3 bases and J by 4 bases, and 10 bases separated the two germline ends. The CDR3 loop is CASSLAGPYNEQFF. The CDR3 DNA sequence: TGTGCCAGCAGTTTGGCGGGACCTTACAATGAGCAGTTCTTC.

Many counts were recorded for this clonotype. The J gene is TRBJ2-1, the V gene TRBV29-1, with D perhaps given as TRBD1 or TRBD2 (5 bases each). Germline V gene data show CDR1 as SQVTM and CDR2 as ANQGSEA. Trimming shortened V by 3 bases and J by 3 bases, and 15 bases separated the two germline ends. The CDR3 length is 15 residues. This chain's CDR3 is CSVETRGDDYNEQFF. The CDR3 DNA reads TGCAGCGTTGAGACTCGAGGGGACGACTACAATGAGCAGTTCTTC.

Only a few counts were recorded for this clonotype. The CDR3 spells CASSQWEAGANVLTF. CDR3 coding DNA: TGTGCCAGCAGCCAATGGGAAGCTGGGGCCAACGTCCTGACTTTC. The chain has TRBV27 and TRBJ2-6; D remains ambiguous. Germline lookup yields CDR1 MNHEY and CDR2 SMNVEV (reference sequence). V lost 6 bases, J lost 2 bases, and 11 bases lay in between. This CDR3 region has 15 residues.

This clonotype was recorded a few times. The chain employs TRBV6-1 and TRBJ1-2; 8 bases match TRBD1. CDR1 is MNHNS and CDR2 is SASEGT in the germline V gene. The CDR3 covers 15 residues. V was pared by 2 bases and J by 8 bases, with 10 bases of the junction left unmatched. In DNA form, the CDR3 reads TGTGCCAGCAGTGAAAGGGTCCGACAGGGGTCGGGCTACACCTTC. Its translation: CASSERVRQGSGYTF.

This clonotype was seen at least ten times. The chain joins TRBV28 to TRBJ1-1; weak D call: TRBD1 (6 bases). The CDR3 runs 14 residues. The ends were cut back, 3 bases at V and 0 bases at J, with 8 bases in the middle. Germline-derived CDR1 and CDR2 are MDHEN and SYDVKM. The CDR3 region is CASSFRGMNTEAFF. CDR3 nucleotides: TGTGCCAGCAGTTTCAGGGGCATGAACACTGAAGCTTTCTTT.